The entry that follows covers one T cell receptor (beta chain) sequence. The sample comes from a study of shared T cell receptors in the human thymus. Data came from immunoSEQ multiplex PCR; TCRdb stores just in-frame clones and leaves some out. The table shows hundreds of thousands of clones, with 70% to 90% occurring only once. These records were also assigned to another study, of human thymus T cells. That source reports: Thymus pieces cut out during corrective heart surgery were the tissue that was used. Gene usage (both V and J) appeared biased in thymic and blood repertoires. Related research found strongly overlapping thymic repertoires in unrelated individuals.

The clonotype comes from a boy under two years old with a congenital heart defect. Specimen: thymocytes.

The CDR3 nucleotides are TGTGCCAGCAGTTCAATTGGGACAGGGACTAATGAAAAACTGTTTTTT. The encoded protein is CASSSIGTGTNEKLFF. The chain links TRBV6-5 to TRBJ1-4, with 9 bases aligning to TRBD1. The germline CDR1 and CDR2 sequences are MNHEY and SVGAGI. The junction had 5 bases not matched to a gene; V was cut back by 4 bases and J by 2 bases. CDR3 length: 16 amino acids.